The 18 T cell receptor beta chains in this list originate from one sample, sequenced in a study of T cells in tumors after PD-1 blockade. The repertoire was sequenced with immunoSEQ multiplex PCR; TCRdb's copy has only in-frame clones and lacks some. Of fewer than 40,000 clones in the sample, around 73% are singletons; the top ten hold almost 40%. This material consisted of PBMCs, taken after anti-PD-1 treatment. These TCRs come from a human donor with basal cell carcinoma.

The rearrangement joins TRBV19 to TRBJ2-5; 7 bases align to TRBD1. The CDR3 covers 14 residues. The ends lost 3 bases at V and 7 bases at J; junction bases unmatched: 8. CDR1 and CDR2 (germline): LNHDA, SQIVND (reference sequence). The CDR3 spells CASSMNRGEGTQYF. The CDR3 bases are TGTGCCAGTAGTATGAACAGGGGAGAGGGGACCCAGTACTTC.

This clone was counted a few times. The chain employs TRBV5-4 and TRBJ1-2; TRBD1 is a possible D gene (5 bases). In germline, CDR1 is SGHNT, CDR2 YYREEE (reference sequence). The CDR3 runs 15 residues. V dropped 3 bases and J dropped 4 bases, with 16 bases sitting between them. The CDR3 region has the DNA TGTGCCAGCAGCTCCCTCATACGGGACGGCTATGGCTACACCTTC. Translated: CASSSLIRDGYGYTF.

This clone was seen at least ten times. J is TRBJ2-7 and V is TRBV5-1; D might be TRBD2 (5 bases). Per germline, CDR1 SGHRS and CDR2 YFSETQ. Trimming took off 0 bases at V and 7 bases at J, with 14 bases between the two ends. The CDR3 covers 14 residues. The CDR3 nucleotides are TGCGCCAGCAGCTTGGGAGCGGCAGGACGGGAGCAGTACTTC. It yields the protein CASSLGAAGREQYF.

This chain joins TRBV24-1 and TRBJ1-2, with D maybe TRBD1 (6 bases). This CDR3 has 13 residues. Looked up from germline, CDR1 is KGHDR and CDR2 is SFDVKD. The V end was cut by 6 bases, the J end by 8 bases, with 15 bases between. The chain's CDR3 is CATSLTGKRGYTF. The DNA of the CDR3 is TGTGCCACCAGTCTAACAGGGAAACGGGGCTACACCTTC.

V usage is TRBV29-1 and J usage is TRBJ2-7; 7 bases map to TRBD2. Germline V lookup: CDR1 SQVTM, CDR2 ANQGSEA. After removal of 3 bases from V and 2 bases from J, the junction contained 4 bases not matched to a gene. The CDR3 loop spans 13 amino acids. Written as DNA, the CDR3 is TGCAGCGTTGATGCTAGCGGTACCTACGAGCAGTACTTC. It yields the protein CSVDASGTYEQYF.

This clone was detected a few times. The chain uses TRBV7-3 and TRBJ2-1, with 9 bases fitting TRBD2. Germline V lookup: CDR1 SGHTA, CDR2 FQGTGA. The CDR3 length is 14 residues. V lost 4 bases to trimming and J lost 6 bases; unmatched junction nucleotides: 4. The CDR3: CASSWTSASNEQFF. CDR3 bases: TGTGCCAGCAGCTGGACTAGCGCTAGCAATGAGCAGTTCTTC.

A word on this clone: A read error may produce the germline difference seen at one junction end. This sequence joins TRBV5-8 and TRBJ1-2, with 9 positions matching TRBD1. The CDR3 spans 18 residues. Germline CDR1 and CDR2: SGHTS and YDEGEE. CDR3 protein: CTSSLSLTGGAGNYGYTF. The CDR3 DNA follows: TGTACCAGCAGCTTAAGTTTAACAGGGGGCGCGGGGAACTATGGCTACACCTTC.

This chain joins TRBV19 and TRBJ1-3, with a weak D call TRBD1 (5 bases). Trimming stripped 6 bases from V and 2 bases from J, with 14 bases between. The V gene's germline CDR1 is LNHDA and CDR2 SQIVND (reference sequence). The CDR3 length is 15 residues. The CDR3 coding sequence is TGTGCCAGTAGGGGCCTTACAGGAGCTGGAAACACCATATATTTT. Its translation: CASRGLTGAGNTIYF. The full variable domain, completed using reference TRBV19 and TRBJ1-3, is DGGITQSPKYLFRKEGQNVTLSCEQNLNHDAMYWYRQDPGQGLRLIYYSQIVNDFQKGDIAEGYSVSREKKESFPLTVTSAQKNPTAFYLCASRGLTGAGNTIYFGEGSWLTVV.

As DNA, the CDR3 is TGTGCCAGCAGCTTAACCGATACAGGGGTTGGTACTGAAGCTTTCTTT. Amino acids: CASSLTDTGVGTEAFF. The rearrangement links TRBV11-3 to TRBJ1-1; 7 nucleotides agree with TRBD1. This CDR3 region has 16 residues. After removal of 2 bases from V and 5 bases from J, the junction contained 11 bases not matched to a gene. Per germline, CDR1 SGHNT and CDR2 YENEEA.

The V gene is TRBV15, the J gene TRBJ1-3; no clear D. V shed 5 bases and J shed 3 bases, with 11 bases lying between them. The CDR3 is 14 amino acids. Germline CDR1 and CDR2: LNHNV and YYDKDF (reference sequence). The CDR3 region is CATSQIRVGNTIYF. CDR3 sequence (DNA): TGTGCCACCAGCCAGATCCGGGTTGGAAACACCATATATTTT.

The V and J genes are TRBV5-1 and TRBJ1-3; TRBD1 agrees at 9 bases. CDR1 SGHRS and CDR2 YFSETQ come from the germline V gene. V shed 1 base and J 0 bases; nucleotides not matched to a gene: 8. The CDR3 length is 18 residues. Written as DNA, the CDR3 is TGCGCCAGCAGCTTGACGACAGGGGGGTCAGGCTCTGGAAACACCATATATTTT. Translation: CASSLTTGGSGSGNTIYF.

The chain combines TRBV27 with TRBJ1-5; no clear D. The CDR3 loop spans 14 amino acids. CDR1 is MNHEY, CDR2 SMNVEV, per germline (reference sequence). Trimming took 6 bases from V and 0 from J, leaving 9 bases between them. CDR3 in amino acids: CASSREFSNQPQHF. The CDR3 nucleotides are TGTGCCAGCAGCCGGGAGTTTAGCAATCAGCCCCAGCATTTT.

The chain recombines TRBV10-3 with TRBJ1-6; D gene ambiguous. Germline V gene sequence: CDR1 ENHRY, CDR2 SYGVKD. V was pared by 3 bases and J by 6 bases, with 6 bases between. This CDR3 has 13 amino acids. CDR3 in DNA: TGTGCCATCAGTGAAGTTACTAATTCACCCCTCCACTTT. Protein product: CAISEVTNSPLHF.

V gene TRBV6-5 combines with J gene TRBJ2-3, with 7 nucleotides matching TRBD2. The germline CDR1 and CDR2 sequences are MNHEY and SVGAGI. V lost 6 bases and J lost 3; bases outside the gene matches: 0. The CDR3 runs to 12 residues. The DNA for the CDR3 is TGTGCCAGCAGGCGGGGGACAGATACGCAGTATTTT. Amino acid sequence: CASRRGTDTQYF.

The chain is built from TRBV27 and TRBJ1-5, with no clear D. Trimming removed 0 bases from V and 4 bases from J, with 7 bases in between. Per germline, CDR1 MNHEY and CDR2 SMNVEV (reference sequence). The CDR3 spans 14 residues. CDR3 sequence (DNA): TGTGCCAGCAGTTTATCAGGTCTTAATCAGCCCCAGCATTTT. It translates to CASSLSGLNQPQHF.

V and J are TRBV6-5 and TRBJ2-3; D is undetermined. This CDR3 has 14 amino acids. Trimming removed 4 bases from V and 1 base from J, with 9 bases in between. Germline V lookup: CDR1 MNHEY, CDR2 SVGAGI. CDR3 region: CASSSAWGTDTQYF. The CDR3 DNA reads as TGTGCCAGCAGTTCGGCTTGGGGCACAGATACGCAGTATTTT.

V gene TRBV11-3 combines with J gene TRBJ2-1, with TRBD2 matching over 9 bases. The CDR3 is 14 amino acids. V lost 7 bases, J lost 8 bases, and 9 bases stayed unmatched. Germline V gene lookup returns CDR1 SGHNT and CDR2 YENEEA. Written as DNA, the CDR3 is TGTGCCAGCACCCTCGGCGGGGGGGCCTATGAGCAGTTCTTC. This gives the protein CASTLGGGAYEQFF.

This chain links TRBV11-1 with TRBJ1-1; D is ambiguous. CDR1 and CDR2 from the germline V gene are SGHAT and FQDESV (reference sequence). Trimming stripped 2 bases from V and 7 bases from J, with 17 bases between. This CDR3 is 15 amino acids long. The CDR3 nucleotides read TGTGCCAGCAGCTTACGGCAGCCCGGGTCTTATGAAGCTTTCTTT. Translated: CASSLRQPGSYEAFF.